The source of this T cell receptor (beta chain) is a study of T cells in localized non-small cell lung cancer (dated by TCRdb to 2020 to 2022). Some background on the complete study: The study examined T cell repertoires in under 300 patients with early-stage NSCLC and compared tumors with uninvolved tumor-adjacent lungs. The cohort was made up of 236 treatment-naive NSCLC patients whose localized lung tumors had been resected. NSCLC patients had a mean age of roughly 69 years, and 129 were male and about 110 female. The investigation overall reported the following: A median of around 57 of the top 100 tumor clones turned up in the paired uninvolved adjacent lung, and around 27 of those clones also ranked among the top 100 of that same adjacent lung. Longer overall survival was associated with higher blood T cell density, whereas shorter survival was associated with higher adjacent-lung clonality. Multi-region tumor sequencing was not performed, so intratumor heterogeneity could not be excluded. Because of the exploratory design, TCR variables were selected using unadjusted p-values without false-discovery rate correction. Uninvolved tumor-adjacent lung showed the highest T cell clonality, higher than tumor, which suggests more focused antigenic responses in the uninvolved tumor-adjacent lung.

At diagnosis, peripheral blood, uninvolved tumor-adjacent lung and tumor were collected and were preserved as a mix of fresh-frozen and FFPE material. For TCR repertoire profiling, blood samples were analyzed in the form of peripheral blood mononuclear cells. In the germline V gene (reference sequence), CDR1 corresponds to GTSNPN and CDR2 to SVGIG. The cysteine opens and the phenylalanine closes a CDR3 of 16 amino acids. The only DNA kept is the CDR3, 48 bases in frame from the first base. V is pared back by 2 bases and J by 2 bases, with 19 bases lying between the germline termini. Concerning this clone: The specificity of this receptor is unknown. Base-call qualities are not available, and no considerably larger clone is one nucleotide away.

TCR beta CDR3 regions were sequenced from DNA using the immunoSEQ Assay. Under the source paper's analysis protocol: To compute T cell density, TCR beta template counts were normalized to usable DNA, which was estimated by amplifying housekeeping genes. Using the preseqR package, richness was estimated by extrapolating to 120,000 templates for tissue samples and 400,000 templates for PBMC samples. Clonality was calculated as one minus Pielou's evenness. To identify tissue-enriched TCRs, differential abundance testing was run on productive amino-acid clonotypes with a minimum total count of 5 and an alpha of 0.1. The Jaccard Index and the Morisita Overlap Index were used to measure how much the repertoires overlapped between compartments. GLIPH grouped TCR beta CDR3s together with public tetramer-defined viral CDR3s, and a viral motif had to include at least three viral sequences and show V-gene enrichment. TCRdb limited this immuneACCESS table to in-frame rearrangements with V and J called. A share of clones is missing; checked studies link under half to unresolved V genes, and the rest is unexplained. V and J calls and clone size are given by that table; D and trimming were obtained from the DNA. The sample table contains about 21,000 clones; only one count was recorded for around 84% of them. The ten largest clones capture around 2.4% of the sample.

This chain is built from TRBV30 and TRBJ2-7; the D segment cannot be called with confidence. This specimen was peripheral blood, taken before any cancer treatment. This receptor was identified in a man aged 35 to 70 with stage I lung adenocarcinoma. The DNA sequence follows: TGTGCCTGGAGTACGCTCCTAGGCCAGGCGACCTACGAGCAGTACTTC. Its amino acids are CAWSTLLGQATYEQYF. Joined to the reference TRBV30 and TRBJ2-7 proteins, this CDR3 gives the full variable domain: SQTIHQWPATLVQPVGSPLSLECTVEGTSNPNLYWYRQAAGRGLQLLFYSVGIGQISSEVPQNLSASRPQDRQFILSSKKLLLSDSGFYLCAWSTLLGQATYEQYFGPGTRLTVT.